Each of the 8 T cell receptor beta chains below was sequenced from the same sample in a study of shared clonotypes between healthy human individuals. Assay used: immunoSEQ multiplex PCR; TCRdb lists only in-frame clones, some missing. The sample consists of a few million clones, over 85% of them appearing once. The source material was naive CD4+ T cells from PBMCs. The subset: CD45RA+ positively selected. Receptors were obtained from a man younger than 35 in good health. Some clones in this sample may be carry-over from other donors' samples.

The rearrangement uses TRBV5-1 and TRBJ2-3; 7 nucleotides align to TRBD2. The CDR3 sequence is 15 residues long. Trimming cost V 5 bases and J 2 bases; bases outside gene matches: 8. CDR1 and CDR2 (germline): SGHRS, YFSETQ. This CDR3 reads CASSLPGLITDTQYF. CDR3 in DNA: TGCGCCAGCAGTTTGCCGGGACTAATCACAGATACGCAGTATTTT. Full variable domain (missing parts from reference TRBV5-1 and TRBJ2-3): KAGVTQTPRYLIKTRGQQVTLSCSPISGHRSVSWYQQTPGQGLQFLFEYFSETQRNKGNFPGRFSGRQFSNSRSEMNVSTLELGDSALYLCASSLPGLITDTQYFGPGTRLTVL.

This sequence joins TRBV9 and TRBJ2-1, with D perhaps TRBD1 (6 bases). The CDR3 spans 17 residues. Deletions cut 2 bases from V and 1 base from J, with 16 bases between. Per germline, CDR1 SGDLS and CDR2 YYNGEE. The CDR3 region is CASSVRLQGLSYNEQFF. CDR3 coding DNA: TGTGCCAGCAGCGTCCGCCTCCAGGGGTTATCCTACAATGAGCAGTTCTTC.

The CDR3 here is CASSEGSYNEQFF. The CDR3 coding sequence is TGTGCCAGCAGTGAAGGGAGCTACAATGAGCAGTTCTTC. The V gene is TRBV25-1, the J gene TRBJ2-1, with D perhaps TRBD2 (5 bases). Germline-derived CDR1 and CDR2 are MGHDK and SYGVNS. The CDR3 is 13 amino acids. Trimming removed 2 bases from V and 3 bases from J, with 5 bases in between.

V and J are TRBV28 and TRBJ1-1; 9 nucleotides line up with TRBD1. This CDR3 is 15 amino acids long. Germline V gene lookup returns CDR1 MDHEN and CDR2 SYDVKM. The V and J ends lost 3 bases and 2 bases, in that order; junction bases with no gene match: 4. The CDR3 DNA is TGTGCCAGCAGTTTTGGGGACAGGGACAACACTGAAGCTTTCTTT. As protein: CASSFGDRDNTEAFF.

V gene TRBV7-2 combines with J gene TRBJ2-1; TRBD2 aligns across 9 bases. The ends lost 1 base at V and 15 bases at J; junction bases unmatched: 10. The germline gives CDR1 SGHTA, CDR2 FQGNSA. This CDR3 is 14 amino acids long. CDR3 DNA sequence: TGTGCCAGCAGCTTAGGCCCGGTGGGGCGGGAGGGGTTCTTC. Protein sequence: CASSLGPVGREGFF.

This rearrangement joins TRBV2 to TRBJ2-1; TRBD2 matches 12 bases. Trimming cost V 7 bases and J 9 bases; bases outside gene matches: 7. The V gene's germline CDR1 is SNHLY and CDR2 FYNNEI. The CDR3 has 14 residues. The CDR3 nucleotides are TGTGCCAGCAAGGCTAGCGGGAGGGCGGGTGAGCAGTTCTTC. Protein product: CASKASGRAGEQFF.

The genes are TRBV5-4 and TRBJ2-7; tentatively, D is TRBD1 or TRBD2 (5 bases each). Germline V gene data show CDR1 as SGHNT and CDR2 as YYREEE (reference sequence). This CDR3 region has 14 residues. The V end was cut by 0 bases, the J end by 3 bases, with 10 bases between. CDR3 sequence: CASSLAGTYYEQYF. CDR3 DNA: TGTGCCAGCAGCTTGGCCGGGACCTACTACGAGCAGTACTTC. Full variable domain (outside the CDR3, taken from reference TRBV5-4 and TRBJ2-7): ETGVTQSPTHLIKTRGQQVTLRCSSQSGHNTVSWYQQALGQGPQFIFQYYREEENGRGNFPPRFSGLQFPNYSSELNVNALELDDSALYLCASSLAGTYYEQYFGPGTRLTVT.

J is TRBJ2-7 and V is TRBV21-1; the table calls TRBD2, which could not be checked here. TRBV21-1 is listed as a pseudogene. The CDR3 is 15 residues long. CDR3 sequence: CASSGLAGGSYEQYF. The CDR3 DNA reads as TGTGCCAGCAGCGGACTAGCGGGAGGCTCCTACGAGCAGTACTTC.